Presented here are 2 T cell receptor beta chains from one specimen sequenced in a study of shared clonotypes between healthy human individuals. The data were produced by immunoSEQ multiplex PCR, yet TCRdb's version contains in-frame clones alone and is incomplete. The sample yields over a million clones, roughly 80% seen once. The sequencing sample was made of memory CD4+ T cells sorted from blood. Subset reported: CD45RA-negative fraction. The receptors come from a man aged 18 to 29 in good health.

This chain joins TRBV2 and TRBJ2-4; 8 nucleotides line up with TRBD1. CDR3 length: 15 residues. V lost 8 bases, J lost 3 bases, and 9 bases stayed unmatched. In germline, CDR1 is SNHLY, CDR2 FYNNEI. The CDR3 loop is CASVPGQAYKNIQYF. The DNA of the CDR3 is TGTGCCAGCGTCCCGGGACAGGCATACAAAAACATTCAGTACTTC. Together with reference TRBV2 and TRBJ2-4, the CDR3 gives the full variable domain: EPEVTQTPSHQVTQMGQEVILRCVPISNHLYFYWYRQILGQKVEFLVSFYNNEISEKSEIFDDQFSVERPDGSNFTLKIRSTKLEDSAMYFCASVPGQAYKNIQYFGAGTRLSVL.

V gene TRBV6-5 combines with J gene TRBJ1-5; no firm D call. V was shortened by 8 bases and J by 6 bases, with 11 bases between the two germline ends. Germline values: CDR1 MNHEY, CDR2 SVGAGI. The CDR3 is 12 amino acids. CDR3 loop: CASWGAGQPQHF. The CDR3 DNA sequence: TGTGCCAGCTGGGGAGCAGGTCAGCCCCAGCATTTT.